The present T cell receptor (beta chain) was sequenced within a study of T cells after posttransplantation cyclophosphamide. Study-level findings and limits: Later blood repertoires were often dominated by clones from the donor CD8+ memory compartment.

A marrow graft followed busulfan-fludarabine conditioning, with cyclophosphamide on days +3 and +4. The CDR3 has 15 amino acids. Trimming pared 4 bases from V and 1 base from J, leaving 14 bases between. Per germline, CDR1 SGHTA and CDR2 FQGNSA. Profiling relied on immunoSEQ multiplex PCR, and the TCRdb table lists in-frame clones only, not all of them. There are over 15,000 clones in the sample, none observed a single time. This clone was found many times. The antigen is undetermined. Other DNA sequences within the sample encode an identical CDR3. The source was PBMCs, collected after allogeneic stem cell transplant with posttransplant cyclophosphamide. The chain joins TRBV7-2 to TRBJ2-7; TRBD1 is a possible D gene (7 bases). The clonotype comes from a female patient under 45 who received an allogeneic stem cell transplant from a related donor, was CMV-positive, and had no GVHD. Some T cells may be graft donor cells. The CDR3 sequence is CASSSQTGTSYEQYF. The CDR3 DNA reads TGTGCCAGCAGCTCCCAGACAGGGACTTCCTACGAGCAGTACTTC.